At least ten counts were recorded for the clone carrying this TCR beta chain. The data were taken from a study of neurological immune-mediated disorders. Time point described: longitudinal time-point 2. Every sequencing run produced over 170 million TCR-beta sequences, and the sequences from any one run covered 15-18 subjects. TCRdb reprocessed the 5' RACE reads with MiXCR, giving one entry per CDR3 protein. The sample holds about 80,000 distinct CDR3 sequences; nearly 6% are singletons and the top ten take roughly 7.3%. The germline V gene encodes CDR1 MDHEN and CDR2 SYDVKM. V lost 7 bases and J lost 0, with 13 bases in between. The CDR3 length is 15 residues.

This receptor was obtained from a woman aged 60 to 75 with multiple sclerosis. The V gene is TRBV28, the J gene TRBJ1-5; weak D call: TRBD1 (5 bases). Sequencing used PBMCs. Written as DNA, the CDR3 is TGTGCCAGCAACCGGGGCGATCATAGCAATCAGCCCCAGCATTTT. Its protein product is CASNRGDHSNQPQHF.